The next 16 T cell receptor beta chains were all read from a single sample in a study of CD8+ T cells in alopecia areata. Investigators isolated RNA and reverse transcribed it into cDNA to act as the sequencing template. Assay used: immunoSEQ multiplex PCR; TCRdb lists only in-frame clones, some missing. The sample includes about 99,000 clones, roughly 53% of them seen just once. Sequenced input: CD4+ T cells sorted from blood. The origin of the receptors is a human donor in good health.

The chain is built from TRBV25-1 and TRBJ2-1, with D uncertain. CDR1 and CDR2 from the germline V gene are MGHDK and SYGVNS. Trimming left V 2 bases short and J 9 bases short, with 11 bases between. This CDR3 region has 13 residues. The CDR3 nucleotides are TGTGCCAGCAGTGAACTAGGCGTTGCTGAGCAGTTCTTC. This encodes CASSELGVAEQFF.

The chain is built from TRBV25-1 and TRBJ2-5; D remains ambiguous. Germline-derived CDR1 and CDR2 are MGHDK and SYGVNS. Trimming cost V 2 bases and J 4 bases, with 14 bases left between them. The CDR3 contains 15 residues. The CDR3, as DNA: TGTGCCAGCAGTGAAATTGCGGAAGGGCCAGAGACCCAGTACTTC. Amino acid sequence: CASSEIAEGPETQYF. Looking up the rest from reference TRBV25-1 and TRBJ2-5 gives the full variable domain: EADIYQTPRYLVIGTGKKITLECSQTMGHDKMYWYQQDPGMELHLIHYSYGVNSTEKGDLSSESTVSRIRTEHFPLTLESARPSHTSQYLCASSEIAEGPETQYFGPGTRLLVL.

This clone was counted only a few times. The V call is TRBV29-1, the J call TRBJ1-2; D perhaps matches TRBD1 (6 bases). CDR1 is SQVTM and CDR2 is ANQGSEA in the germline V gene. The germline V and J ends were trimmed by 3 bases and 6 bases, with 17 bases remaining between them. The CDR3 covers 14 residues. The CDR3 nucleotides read TGCAGCGTTGACCGATACAGGGCGGAGAATGGCTACACCTTC. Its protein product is CSVDRYRAENGYTF.

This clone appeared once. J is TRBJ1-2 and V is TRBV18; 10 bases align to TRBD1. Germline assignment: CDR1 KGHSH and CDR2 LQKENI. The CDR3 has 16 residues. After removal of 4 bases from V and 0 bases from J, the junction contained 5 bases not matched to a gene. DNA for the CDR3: TGTGCCAGCTCACTAGGGACAGGGGATACTAACTATGGCTACACCTTC. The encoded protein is CASSLGTGDTNYGYTF.

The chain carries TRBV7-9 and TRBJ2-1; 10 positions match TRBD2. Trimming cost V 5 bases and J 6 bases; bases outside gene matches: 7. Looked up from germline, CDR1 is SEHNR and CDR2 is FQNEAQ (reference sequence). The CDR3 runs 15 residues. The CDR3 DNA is TGTGCCAGCAGCCGCCAGCGGGGGGGCAGCAATGAGCAGTTCTTC. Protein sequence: CASSRQRGGSNEQFF.

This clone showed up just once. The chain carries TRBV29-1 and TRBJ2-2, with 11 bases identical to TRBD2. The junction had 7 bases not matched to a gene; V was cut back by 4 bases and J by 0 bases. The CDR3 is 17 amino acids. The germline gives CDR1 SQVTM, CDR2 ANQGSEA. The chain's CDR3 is CSVAGLAAVTNTGELFF. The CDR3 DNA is TGCAGCGTTGCGGGACTAGCGGCTGTTACGAACACCGGGGAGCTGTTTTTT.

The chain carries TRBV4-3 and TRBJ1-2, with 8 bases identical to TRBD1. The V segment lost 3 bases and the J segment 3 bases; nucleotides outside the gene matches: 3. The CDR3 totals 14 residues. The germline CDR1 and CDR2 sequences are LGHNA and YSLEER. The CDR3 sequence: CASSQYRGDYGYTF. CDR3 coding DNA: TGCGCCAGCAGCCAGTACAGGGGGGACTATGGCTACACCTTC.

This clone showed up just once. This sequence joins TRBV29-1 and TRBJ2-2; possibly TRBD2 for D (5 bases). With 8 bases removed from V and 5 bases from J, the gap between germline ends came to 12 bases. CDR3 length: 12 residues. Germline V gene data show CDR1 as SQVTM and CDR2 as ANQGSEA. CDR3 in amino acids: CSPGEGTGELFF. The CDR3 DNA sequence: TGCAGCCCTGGAGAGGGAACCGGGGAGCTGTTTTTT.

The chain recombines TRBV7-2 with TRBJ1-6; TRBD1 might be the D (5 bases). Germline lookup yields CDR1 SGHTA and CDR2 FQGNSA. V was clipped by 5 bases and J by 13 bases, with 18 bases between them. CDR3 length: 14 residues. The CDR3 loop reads CASSPVGGRTPLHF. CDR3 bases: TGTGCCAGCAGCCCCGTGGGGGGTCGGACGCCCCTCCACTTT.

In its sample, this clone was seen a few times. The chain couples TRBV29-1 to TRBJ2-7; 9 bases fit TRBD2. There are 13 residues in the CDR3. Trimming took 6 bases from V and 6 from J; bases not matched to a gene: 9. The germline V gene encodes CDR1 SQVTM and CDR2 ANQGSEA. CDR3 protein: CSVLKAGGREQYF. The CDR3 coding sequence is TGCAGCGTACTCAAAGCGGGAGGTCGCGAGCAGTACTTC.

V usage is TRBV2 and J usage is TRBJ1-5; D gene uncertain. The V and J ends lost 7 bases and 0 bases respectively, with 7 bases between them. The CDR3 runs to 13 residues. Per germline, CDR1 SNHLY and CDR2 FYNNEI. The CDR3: CASTRNSNQPQHF. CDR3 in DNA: TGTGCCAGCACCAGAAATAGCAATCAGCCCCAGCATTTT. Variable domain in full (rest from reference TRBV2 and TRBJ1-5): EPEVTQTPSHQVTQMGQEVILRCVPISNHLYFYWYRQILGQKVEFLVSFYNNEISEKSEIFDDQFSVERPDGSNFTLKIRSTKLEDSAMYFCASTRNSNQPQHFGDGTRLSIL.

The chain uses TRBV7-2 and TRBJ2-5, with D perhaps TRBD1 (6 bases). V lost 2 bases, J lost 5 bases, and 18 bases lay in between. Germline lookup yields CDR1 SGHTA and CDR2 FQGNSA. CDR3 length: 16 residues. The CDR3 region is CASSLTGTQRQETQYF. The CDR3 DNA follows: TGTGCCAGCAGCTTAACCGGGACACAAAGGCAGGAGACCCAGTACTTC.

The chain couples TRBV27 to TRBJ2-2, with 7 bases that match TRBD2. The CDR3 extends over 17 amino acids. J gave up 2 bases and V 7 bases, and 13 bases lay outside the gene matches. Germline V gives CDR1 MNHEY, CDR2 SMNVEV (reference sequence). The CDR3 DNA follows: TGTGCCAGCATTTTTAGGGTCAGCGGGGTAAACACCGGGGAGCTGTTTTTT. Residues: CASIFRVSGVNTGELFF.

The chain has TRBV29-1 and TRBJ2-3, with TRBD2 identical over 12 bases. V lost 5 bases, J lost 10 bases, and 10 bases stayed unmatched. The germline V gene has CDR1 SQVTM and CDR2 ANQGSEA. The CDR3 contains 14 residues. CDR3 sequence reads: CSVRALAGGLPQYF. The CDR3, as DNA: TGCAGCGTTCGGGCCCTAGCGGGGGGGCTACCGCAGTATTTT.

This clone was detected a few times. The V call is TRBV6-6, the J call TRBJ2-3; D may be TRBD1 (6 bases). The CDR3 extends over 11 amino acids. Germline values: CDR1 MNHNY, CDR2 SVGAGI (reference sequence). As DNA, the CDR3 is TGTGCTCACAGGGCGAGAGATACGCAGTATTTT. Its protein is CAHRARDTQYF.

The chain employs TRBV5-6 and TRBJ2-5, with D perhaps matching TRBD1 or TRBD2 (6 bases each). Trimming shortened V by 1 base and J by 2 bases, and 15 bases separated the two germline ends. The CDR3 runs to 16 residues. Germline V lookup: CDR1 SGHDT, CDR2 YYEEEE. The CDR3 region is CASSLKGGAGQETQYF. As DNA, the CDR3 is TGTGCCAGCAGCTTGAAGGGGGGCGCAGGTCAAGAGACCCAGTACTTC.